The rows below give T cell receptor beta chains drawn from one sample of a study of blood T cell repertoires in COVID-19. The repertoire was sequenced with immunoSEQ multiplex PCR; TCRdb's copy has only in-frame clones and lacks some. The sample holds about 50,000 clones, 85% to 95% seen once. Sequenced sample: peripheral blood. These receptors were obtained from a human donor in a cohort sampled during active COVID-19. The CDR3 runs from the conserved cysteine through the conserved F or W. The D gene is left open where the match is weak. Clone sizes are given selectively: once, few, many, or a class where the clone is expanded.

D	size	V	J	DNA	CDR3
TRBD1	once	TRBV7-3	TRBJ2-1	TGTGCCAGCAGCCCTCGACAGGGGTCGGTCAATGAGCAGTTCTTC	CASSPRQGSVNEQFF
TRBD1	.	TRBV5-4	TRBJ1-3	TGTGCCAGCAGCTCAGGGACAGGGGGCAAATTCGGAAACACCATATATTTT	CASSSGTGGKFGNTIYF
.	.	TRBV4-2	TRBJ1-1	TGTGCCAGCAGATCAGGGACTCGCGGAACTGAAGCTTTCTTT	CASRSGTRGTEAFF
.	.	TRBV20-1	TRBJ2-7	TGCAGTGCCAGTCGCGGAAATCGTGATGGGGAGCAGTACTTC	CSASRGNRDGEQYF
TRBD1	.	TRBV6-5	TRBJ1-1	TGTGCCAGCAGGTCCGGGACAGGGGATACTGAAGCTTTCTTT	CASRSGTGDTEAFF
.	.	TRBV6-2/TRBV6-3	TRBJ2-6	TGTGCCAGCAGTTACCCGAGCCGGGAGAGTGCGTACTCTGGGGCCAACGTCCTGACTTTC	CASSYPSRESAYSGANVLTF
.	.	TRBV28	TRBJ1-5	TGTGCCAGCAGTTTTTTGGACAGTTTTAACAATCAGCCCCAGCATTTT	CASSFLDSFNNQPQHF
.	.	TRBV7-2	TRBJ1-1	TGTGCCAGCAGCTTAGCCGCGGGGAACACTGAAGCTTTCTTT	CASSLAAGNTEAFF
.	.	TRBV19	TRBJ2-1	TGTGCCAGTCGTGTACGGGGGGCGCCATACAATGAGCAGTTCTTC	CASRVRGAPYNEQFF
.	.	TRBV19	TRBJ2-1	TGTGCCAGTAGTATGTCACAGGCGCCCTACAATGAGCAGTTCTTC	CASSMSQAPYNEQFF
.	.	TRBV4-1	TRBJ1-4	TGCGCCAGCAGCCACACGACCGGAGCGGCGGAACTGTTTTTT	CASSHTTGAAELFF
TRBD2	.	TRBV19	TRBJ2-3	TGTGCCAGTAGTATAGATGCGGGAGGGAGCACAGATACGCAGTATTTT	CASSIDAGGSTDTQYF
TRBD2	.	TRBV7-2	TRBJ2-1	TGTGCCAGCAGCTTAGTTTTAGCGGGGAGGTCGGCTGAGCAGTTCTTC	CASSLVLAGRSAEQFF
.	.	TRBV5-4	TRBJ1-6	TGTGCCAGCAGTTCCGGGGGGACCTATAATTCACCCCTCCACTTT	CASSSGGTYNSPLHF
.	.	TRBV30	TRBJ2-1	TGTGCCTGGAGTGTAAAGGGGGTCCTCTACAATGAGCAGTTCTTC	CAWSVKGVLYNEQFF
.	.	TRBV6-5	TRBJ1-1	TGTGCCAGCACCCTAGGACAGAGGAACACTGAAGCTTTCTTT	CASTLGQRNTEAFF
.	once	TRBV10-3	TRBJ2-5	TGTGCCATCATGGGGCGCGAGCAAGAGACCCAGTACTTC	CAIMGREQETQYF
.	.	TRBV3-1/TRBV3-2	TRBJ1-3	TGTGCCAGCAGCCAAGAGTCATCTGGAAACACCATATATTTT	CASSQESSGNTIYF
.	.	TRBV7-2	TRBJ1-4	TGTGCCAGCAGCTTAGCGGGGCTGGCAACTAATGAAAAACTGTTTTTT	CASSLAGLATNEKLFF
TRBD1	.	TRBV10-3	TRBJ1-2	TGTGCCATCACCCCCCGACAGGGAGGCTACACCTTC	CAITPRQGGYTF
.	.	TRBV9	TRBJ1-1	TGTGCCAGCAGCGTAGGGGGGCGGACTGAAGCTTTCTTT	CASSVGGRTEAFF
TRBD2	.	TRBV30	TRBJ2-7	TGTGCCTGGGGGGGACTATCACGCGAGCAGTACTTC	CAWGGLSREQYF
.	.	TRBV9	TRBJ1-1	TGTGCCAGCAGCTCAGGGTTAGTAGCTGAAGCTTTCTTT	CASSSGLVAEAFF
.	.	TRBV19	TRBJ1-4	TGTGCCAGTAGCGTATATCTCACGAACGCGAATGAAAAACTGTTTTTT	CASSVYLTNANEKLFF
TRBD1	.	TRBV4-2	TRBJ2-7	TGTGCCAGCAGCCAGGAGACAGGGGCGCCCTACGAGCAGTACTTC	CASSQETGAPYEQYF
TRBD1	.	TRBV4-1	TRBJ1-1	TGCGCCAGCAGCCAAAGACAGGGGACCACTGAAGCTTTCTTT	CASSQRQGTTEAFF
.	.	TRBV30	TRBJ2-1	TGTGCCTGGAGTGTAAATCTTGTTCCCAGAGAGCAGTTCTTC	CAWSVNLVPREQFF
.	.	TRBV7-2	TRBJ1-4	TGTGCCAGCAGCTCCGACGAAAGCAAAAGGGGTGAAAAACTGTTTTTT	CASSSDESKRGEKLFF
.	few	TRBV7-2	TRBJ1-5	TGTGCCAGCAGCTTAAAGGGGGATCAGCCCCAGCATTTT	CASSLKGDQPQHF
.	.	TRBV24-1	TRBJ2-3	TGTGCCACCGCAGGACACGCTAGGATGGATACGCAGTATTTT	CATAGHARMDTQYF
.	.	TRBV29-1	TRBJ2-1	TGCAGCGTTTTCGGGACTTACAATGAGCAGTTCTTC	CSVFGTYNEQFF
TRBD1	few	TRBV7-9	TRBJ1-2	TGTGCCAGCAGTTCAGGGGGCCTCGGCTACACCTTC	CASSSGGLGYTF
.	.	TRBV2	TRBJ2-2	TGTGCCAGCAGTTCAACGAGGGACACCGGGGAGCTGTTTTTT	CASSSTRDTGELFF